These 29 T cell receptor beta chains came from one sample sequenced in a study of T-cell reconstitution after alpha-beta-depleted transplantation in children. Unique molecular identifiers tagged the TCRbeta library. Each CDR3 protein is one row after TCRdb ran MiXCR on the PCR reads. The sample shows a few hundred thousand distinct CDR3 sequences, roughly a quarter of them seen only once. Sequenced here: PBMCs, sampled before TCRalphabeta/CD19-depleted stem cell transplant. These TCRs come from a boy younger than two with Wiskott-Aldrich syndrome, due to receive a stem cell transplant.

The V call is TRBV11-2, the J call TRBJ1-6; no clear D. CDR1 SGHAT and CDR2 FQNNGV come from the germline V gene. Trimming left V 3 bases short and J 9 bases short, with 9 bases between. There are 13 residues in the CDR3. The CDR3 loop reads CASSFGVGSPLHF. In DNA form, the CDR3 reads TGTGCCAGCAGCTTCGGGGTCGGTTCACCCCTCCACTTT.

This clonotype was seen a few times. V gene TRBV5-1 combines with J gene TRBJ2-2, with a tentative D call TRBD1 (5 bases). The germline V gene encodes CDR1 SGHRS and CDR2 YFSETQ. V shed 0 bases and J shed 9 bases, with 15 bases lying between them. This CDR3 comprises 15 residues. The CDR3 sequence: CASSLGGQSYRELFF. CDR3 in DNA: TGCGCCAGCAGCTTGGGGGGCCAGAGTTACCGGGAGCTGTTTTTT.

V usage is TRBV7-3 and J usage is TRBJ2-1; 8 nucleotides align to TRBD2. This CDR3 has 16 residues. Germline trimming cut 5 bases from V and 1 base from J; bases unmatched to any gene: 7. In germline, CDR1 is SGHTA, CDR2 FQGTGA. The CDR3 DNA follows: TGTGCCAGCAGCCCGAAAAGCGGGAGTTCCTACAATGAGCAGTTCTTC. Translated: CASSPKSGSSYNEQFF.

This rearrangement joins TRBV10-3 to TRBJ2-7; unclear D gene. V dropped 7 bases and J dropped 6 bases, with 16 bases sitting between them. Germline V gene data show CDR1 as ENHRY and CDR2 as SYGVKD. This CDR3 has 13 amino acids. The CDR3: CAINLDRWGEQYF. Here the CDR3 DNA reads TGTGCCATCAACCTGGACCGGTGGGGCGAGCAGTACTTC.

The genes are TRBV2 and TRBJ2-3, with TRBD2 matching 8 bases. Germline V gene lookup returns CDR1 SNHLY and CDR2 FYNNEI. The junction had 6 bases not matched to a gene; V was cut back by 5 bases and J by 2 bases. The CDR3 spans 15 residues. The CDR3 DNA is TGTGCCAGCAGTTCGACTAGCGTAAACACAGATACGCAGTATTTT. It is translated as CASSSTSVNTDTQYF.

This clonotype was observed a handful of times. This chain links TRBV12-3 or TRBV12-4 with TRBJ2-5; 10 bases line up with TRBD1. V shed 6 bases and J 1 base; nucleotides not matched to a gene: 5. The CDR3 is 15 residues long. For the CDR3, the DNA is TGTGCCAGCAGGAGGAGGACAGGGGGCCAAGAGACCCAGTACTTC. Translated, it gives CASRRRTGGQETQYF.

This clonotype has a handful of counts. J is TRBJ2-1 and V is TRBV20-1; maybe TRBD2 (5 bases). The ends were cut back, 7 bases at V and 0 bases at J, with 13 bases in the middle. Germline V gene lookup returns CDR1 DFQATT and CDR2 SNEGSKA (reference sequence). The CDR3 totals 14 residues. The chain's CDR3 is CSVGRSSSYNEQFF. DNA for the CDR3: TGCAGTGTGGGGAGATCCAGCTCCTACAATGAGCAGTTCTTC.

This clonotype has a single count. The V call is TRBV27, the J call TRBJ1-5, with a possible D match to TRBD1 (5 bases). Germline lookup yields CDR1 MNHEY and CDR2 SMNVEV (reference sequence). Trimming left V 2 bases short and J 2 bases short, with 10 bases between. CDR3 length: 15 amino acids. The CDR3 nucleotides are TGTGCCAGCAGTTTAGACAGCCTCCGCAATCAGCCCCAGCATTTT. Translating it yields CASSLDSLRNQPQHF.

In this sample, this clonotype turned up once. The V call is TRBV12-3 or TRBV12-4, the J call TRBJ2-1; a weak D match, TRBD1 (6 bases). V was shortened by 5 bases and J by 2 bases, with 13 bases between the two germline ends. The CDR3 contains 15 residues. The CDR3 DNA follows: TGTGCCAGCAGTCGGGACACCAGAGCCTACAATGAGCAGTTCTTC. Translating it yields CASSRDTRAYNEQFF.

The chain is built from TRBV20-1 and TRBJ2-1, with 9 nucleotides matching TRBD2. Germline V CDR1 and CDR2: DFQATT, SNEGSKA (reference sequence). The CDR3 extends over 15 amino acids. J lost 6 bases, V lost 1 base, and 7 bases had no gene match. The CDR3 sequence is CSARGSGRGINEQFF. CDR3 in DNA: TGCAGTGCTAGAGGTAGCGGGAGAGGTATCAATGAGCAGTTCTTC.

The J gene is TRBJ2-1, the V gene TRBV5-1, with D possibly being TRBD1 or TRBD2 (5 bases each). The CDR3 extends over 15 amino acids. V was shortened by 6 bases and J by 8 bases, with 21 bases between the two germline ends. CDR1 is SGHRS, CDR2 YFSETQ, per germline. The CDR3 DNA is TGCGCCAGCACCCGACACGGGACGAATCTAGATGAGCAGTTCTTC. It codes for CASTRHGTNLDEQFF.

The CDR3 sequence is CASSPWGGEDQPQHF. CDR3 nucleotides: TGTGCCAGCAGTCCCTGGGGAGGGGAAGATCAGCCCCAGCATTTT. V is TRBV12-3 or TRBV12-4 and J is TRBJ1-5; D perhaps matches TRBD1 (5 bases). CDR3 length: 15 residues. Trimming took off 5 bases at V and 5 bases at J, with 16 bases between the two ends.

The J gene is TRBJ2-1, the V gene TRBV4-2; D perhaps matches TRBD2 (6 bases). V was cut by 2 bases and J by 8 bases, with 25 bases left in between. The CDR3 contains 18 residues. Germline values: CDR1 LGHNA, CDR2 YNFKEQ. CDR3 in amino acids: CASSQPPGMRGKQYEQFF. In DNA, the CDR3 is TGTGCCAGCAGCCAACCACCGGGTATGCGGGGTAAACAATATGAGCAGTTCTTC.

V and J are TRBV11-2 and TRBJ1-5; 10 positions match TRBD1. This CDR3 is 20 amino acids long. The V gene's germline CDR1 is SGHAT and CDR2 FQNNGV. J lost 2 bases, V lost 5 bases, and 18 bases had no gene match. The CDR3 DNA is TGTGCCAGCAGCGTCGGGTCGGGACAGGGGAACGGTGAAGGCAATCAGCCCCAGCATTTT. This translates into CASSVGSGQGNGEGNQPQHF.

V gene TRBV27 combines with J gene TRBJ2-3; 7 bases line up with TRBD2. The CDR3 has 16 amino acids. Germline trimming cut 0 bases from V and 6 bases from J; bases unmatched to any gene: 9. Germline V CDR1 and CDR2: MNHEY, SMNVEV (reference sequence). The CDR3 reads CASSLSPSGLGDTQYF. CDR3 in DNA: TGTGCCAGCAGTTTATCCCCTAGCGGTCTCGGTGATACGCAGTATTTT.

This clonotype turned up a few times. The genes are TRBV5-1 and TRBJ2-1; D might be TRBD2 (5 bases). CDR3 length: 14 amino acids. Germline values: CDR1 SGHRS, CDR2 YFSETQ. The V end lost 4 bases, the J end lost 8 bases, and 16 bases lay between the germline ends. The CDR3 protein is CASSRGNPTDEQFF. The CDR3, as DNA: TGCGCCAGCAGCCGGGGAAACCCCACGGATGAGCAGTTCTTC.

The CDR3 DNA sequence: TGTGCCACCAGTGAAACTCAAGCGGGCACAGATACGCAGTATTTT. Translation: CATSETQAGTDTQYF. The J gene is TRBJ2-3, the V gene TRBV24-1, with TRBD2 as a possible D gene (5 bases). V was pared by 4 bases and J by 1 base, with 11 bases between. The germline V gene encodes CDR1 KGHDR and CDR2 SFDVKD. The CDR3 totals 15 residues.

Concerning this clonotype: At one boundary the junction diverges from the germline segment, which might be a read error. V is TRBV6-2 or TRBV6-3 and J is TRBJ1-1, with a possible D match to TRBD1 (5 bases). Germline assignment: CDR1 MNHEY and CDR2 SVGEGT. This CDR3 contains 15 residues. CDR3 amino acids: CASANPRDSVTEAFF. As DNA, the CDR3 is TGTGCCAGCGCCAATCCCCGGGACTCTGTCACTGAAGCTTTCTTC.

This chain joins TRBV7-2 and TRBJ2-1, with TRBD2 identical over 7 bases. Germline V gene sequence: CDR1 SGHTA, CDR2 FQGNSA. The J segment lost 8 bases and the V segment lost 1 base, leaving 5 bases of the junction unmatched. This CDR3 spans 14 amino acids. Here the CDR3 reads CASSLEFLADEQFF. For the CDR3, the DNA is TGTGCCAGCAGCTTAGAGTTTCTAGCGGATGAGCAGTTCTTC.

The chain is built from TRBV5-5 and TRBJ1-5, with 7 nucleotides matching TRBD1. Germline V gene lookup returns CDR1 SGHKS and CDR2 YYEKEE (reference sequence). V was pared by 5 bases and J by 0 bases, with 5 bases of the junction left unmatched. This CDR3 has 15 residues. CDR3 nucleotide sequence: TGTGCCAGCAGGAGAGACAGGGCTAGCAATCAGCCCCAGCATTTT. Its translation is CASRRDRASNQPQHF. The variable domain in full, with the rest retrieved from reference TRBV5-5 and TRBJ1-5, is DAGVTQSPTHLIKTRGQQVTLRCSPISGHKSVSWYQQVLGQGPQFIFQYYEKEERGRGNFPDRFSARQFPNYSSELNVNALLLGDSALYLCASRRDRASNQPQHFGDGTRLSIL.

V gene TRBV7-6 combines with J gene TRBJ1-6, with 7 bases aligning to TRBD1. V was clipped by 4 bases and J by 10 bases; unmatched bases: 7. The CDR3 contains 14 residues. Per the germline V gene, CDR1 is SGHVS and CDR2 is FNYEAQ. The CDR3 spells CASSSQGTGSPLHF. CDR3 nucleotide sequence: TGTGCCAGCAGCTCACAGGGGACGGGGTCACCCCTCCACTTT.

J is TRBJ2-7 and V is TRBV12-3 or TRBV12-4; TRBD1 matches 7 bases. V dropped 6 bases and J dropped 2; count of bases not matched to a gene: 10. CDR3 length equals 15 residues. The DNA of the CDR3 is TGTGCCAGCAGCAATTCAAACAGGGGTCCCTACGAGCAGTACTTC. Amino acid sequence: CASSNSNRGPYEQYF.

The gene calls are TRBV7-8 and TRBJ2-5, with TRBD2 matching 10 bases. Germline V gene data show CDR1 as SGHVS and CDR2 as FQNEAQ. The CDR3 has 16 amino acids. The trim removed 5 bases at V and 5 bases at J, leaving 11 bases unmatched. The chain's CDR3 is CASSPASGRIFETQYF. DNA of the CDR3: TGTGCCAGCAGCCCGGCTAGCGGGAGAATCTTTGAGACCCAGTACTTC.

This clonotype turned up a few times. The rearrangement joins TRBV29-1 to TRBJ1-5; a weak D match, TRBD1 (5 bases). The CDR3 totals 13 residues. With 4 bases removed from V and 4 bases from J, the gap between germline ends came to 11 bases. CDR1 is SQVTM and CDR2 is ANQGSEA in the germline V gene. CDR3 region: CSVATAVNQPQHF. CDR3 bases: TGCAGCGTTGCGACAGCCGTAAATCAGCCCCAGCATTTT.

This rearrangement joins TRBV6-1 to TRBJ2-1, with 9 bases fitting TRBD1. From germline, CDR1 is MNHNS and CDR2 SASEGT. CDR3 length: 15 residues. V shed 7 bases and J 2 bases; nucleotides not matched to a gene: 6. The CDR3 DNA reads as TGTGCCAGCACCCGGGACAGGGTCCCCTACAATGAGCAGTTCTTC. Translation gives CASTRDRVPYNEQFF.

This clonotype was counted only a few times. The chain employs TRBV10-3 and TRBJ2-7; TRBD2 aligns across 8 bases. Trimming at V came to 5 bases and at J to 1 base, leaving 7 bases not matched to a gene. CDR1 is ENHRY and CDR2 is SYGVKD in the germline V gene. This CDR3 has 15 amino acids. The CDR3 loop is CAISIGLAESYEQYF. The CDR3 DNA reads TGTGCCATCAGTATCGGACTAGCAGAATCCTACGAGCAGTACTTC.

V and J are TRBV5-1 and TRBJ1-1; no reliable D call. Trimming pared 0 bases from V and 1 base from J, leaving 13 bases between. Germline values: CDR1 SGHRS, CDR2 YFSETQ. This CDR3 is 16 amino acids long. This CDR3 reads CASSLAPIAGNTEAFF. CDR3 sequence (DNA): TGCGCCAGCAGCTTGGCCCCTATCGCGGGGAACACTGAAGCTTTCTTT.

This clonotype has just a few counts. V is TRBV6-2 or TRBV6-3 and J is TRBJ2-1; the D gene is possibly TRBD2 (6 bases). The CDR3 loop spans 12 amino acids. Germline-derived CDR1 and CDR2 are MNHEY and SVGEGT. V lost 7 bases and J lost 9, with 13 bases in between. The CDR3, as DNA: TGTGCCAGCACCTCGACTAGTATTGAGCAGTTCTTC. Translated, it gives CASTSTSIEQFF.

This clonotype was detected a few times. The chain joins TRBV24-1 to TRBJ2-1; the D is unclear. The V end was cut by 3 bases, the J end by 4 bases, with 12 bases between. Germline values: CDR1 KGHDR, CDR2 SFDVKD. There are 15 residues in the CDR3. In nucleotides, the CDR3 is TGTGCCACCAGTGATCCTAAGGACGGGTACAATGAGCAGTTCTTC. Translating gives CATSDPKDGYNEQFF.